The 32 T cell receptor beta chains below all came from one sample that was sequenced in a study of spatial heterogeneity in lung cancer. Time point denoted: blood at routine non-recurrence follow-up after resection. Sequencing was performed on whole RNA extracted from tumor and nontumor lung tissue, or from frozen PBMC, and the material was left unsorted. TCRdb re-called the 5' RACE reads with MiXCR, one entry per CDR3 protein. This table has some 120,000 distinct CDR3 sequences, more than 10% appearing once. The sequenced sample was PBMCs, obtained at follow-up. These receptors were taken from a male donor with early-stage non-small cell lung cancer.

This clonotype has only a few counts. This chain links TRBV7-9 with TRBJ1-1; 9 bases fit TRBD1. CDR1 SEHNR and CDR2 FQNEAQ come from the germline V gene (reference sequence). V lost 8 bases, J lost 6 bases, and 10 bases stayed unmatched. This CDR3 contains 14 residues. The CDR3 DNA follows: TGTGCCAGCGACTCGGACAGGGGAGCGGCTGAAGCTTTCTTT. Residues: CASDSDRGAAEAFF.

This clonotype was counted at least ten times. The V gene is TRBV11-2, the J gene TRBJ1-1; 8 bases fit TRBD1. Germline CDR1 reads SGHAT; CDR2 reads FQNNGV. CDR3 length: 15 residues. V shed 4 bases and J 5 bases; nucleotides not matched to a gene: 9. CDR3 region: CASSSNRGRGTEAFF. The CDR3 region has the DNA TGTGCCAGCAGCTCGAACAGGGGGAGAGGGACTGAAGCTTTCTTT.

V usage is TRBV10-3 and J usage is TRBJ2-1; TRBD1 matches 7 bases. This CDR3 is 15 amino acids long. Germline V CDR1 and CDR2: ENHRY, SYGVKD. The J segment lost 4 bases and the V segment lost 10 bases, leaving 13 bases of the junction unmatched. The CDR3 DNA reads as TGTGCCACCGCCCGAGGGGGCGTAGGGTACAATGAGCAGTTCTTC. It codes for CATARGGVGYNEQFF.

Many counts were recorded for this clonotype. This chain links TRBV12-3 or TRBV12-4 with TRBJ1-5; D call uncertain. The CDR3 runs to 14 residues. Trimming took off 4 bases at V and 0 bases at J, with 7 bases between the two ends. The CDR3 nucleotides are TGTGCCAGCAGTTCCTGGTATAGCAATCAGCCCCAGCATTTT. Translation gives CASSSWYSNQPQHF.

The chain joins TRBV5-1 to TRBJ2-5, with D possibly matching TRBD2 (6 bases). The germline gives CDR1 SGHRS, CDR2 YFSETQ. The CDR3 sequence is 16 residues long. Trimming cost V 4 bases and J 8 bases, with 24 bases left between them. The CDR3 region has the DNA TGCGCCAGCAGCATCACCGGGACTGGGAATGGTCGTACCCAGTACTTC. Amino acid sequence: CASSITGTGNGRTQYF.

This clonotype appeared many times. The genes are TRBV29-1 and TRBJ2-5; D unresolved. This CDR3 has 12 residues. The germline V gene has CDR1 SQVTM and CDR2 ANQGSEA. Trimming shortened V by 5 bases and J by 0 bases, and 7 bases separated the two germline ends. The CDR3 nucleotides are TGCAGCGTTCACAAGCACCAAGAGACCCAGTACTTC. It encodes CSVHKHQETQYF.

This clonotype was found a few times. This sequence joins TRBV12-3 or TRBV12-4 and TRBJ2-7; D may be TRBD1 (6 bases). There are 15 residues in the CDR3. The V gene lost 2 bases and the J gene lost 0 bases, with 11 bases spanning the gap. This chain's CDR3 is CASSLWGPSSYEQYF. CDR3 bases: TGTGCCAGCAGTTTATGGGGGCCGAGCTCCTACGAGCAGTACTTC.

This clonotype was detected only a few times. The V gene is TRBV12-3 or TRBV12-4, the J gene TRBJ2-1; 7 bases line up with TRBD2. This CDR3 is built from 14 residues. J lost 5 bases, V lost 6 bases, and 7 bases had no gene match. CDR3 coding DNA: TGTGCCAGCAGCCTCAGAAGCGGGAACAATGAGCAGTTCTTC. It codes for CASSLRSGNNEQFF.

At least ten counts were recorded for this clonotype. The germline gene is not matched at one end of the junction; a read error may be the cause. The gene calls are TRBV10-3 and TRBJ1-4; D ambiguous. The CDR3 is made up of 14 amino acids. Germline CDR1 and CDR2: ENHRY and SYGVKD. CDR3 sequence reads: CAAAKGRYPEELFF. The CDR3 nucleotides are TGTGCCGCAGCGAAAGGACGGTACCCTGAAGAACTGTTTTTT.

This clonotype has only a few counts. This rearrangement joins TRBV29-1 to TRBJ2-7; D is unclear. The V end lost 5 bases, the J end lost 1 base, and 9 bases lay between the germline ends. CDR3 length: 12 amino acids. Germline V lookup: CDR1 SQVTM, CDR2 ANQGSEA. The DNA for the CDR3 is TGCAGCGTTCAGAGAGAATCCTACGAGCAGTACTTC. Protein sequence: CSVQRESYEQYF.

This sequence joins TRBV19 and TRBJ2-4; D is possibly TRBD1 (5 bases). Germline CDR1 reads LNHDA; CDR2 reads SQIVND (reference sequence). With 0 bases removed from V and 0 bases from J, the gap between germline ends came to 15 bases. The CDR3 is made up of 18 amino acids. The CDR3 DNA reads TGTGCCAGTAGTATAGAACCAGGGATTACACTAGCCAAAAACATTCAGTACTTC. This codes for CASSIEPGITLAKNIQYF.

Points on this clonotype: A clone one base away is much larger, so this may be a read error. The J gene is TRBJ1-5, the V gene TRBV27; no clear D gene. From germline, CDR1 is MNHEY and CDR2 SMNVEV (reference sequence). This CDR3 region has 13 residues. V shed 0 bases and J shed 4 bases, with 4 bases lying between them. Here the CDR3 DNA reads TGTGCCAGCAGTTTATCCACAAATCAGCCCCAGCATTTT. Amino acid sequence: CASSLSTNQPQHF.

This clonotype was detected many times. J is TRBJ1-1 and V is TRBV7-9, with 8 bases identical to TRBD1. V gave up 8 bases and J gave up 1 base; unmatched junction bases: 6. Germline V CDR1 and CDR2: SEHNR, FQNEAQ (reference sequence). The CDR3 spans 14 residues. CDR3 in DNA: TGTGCCAGCTCACTAGGGACAGGGAACACTGAAGCTTTCTTT. This codes for CASSLGTGNTEAFF.

V gene TRBV24-1 combines with J gene TRBJ2-7; D uncertain. V was shortened by 2 bases and J by 5 bases, with 3 bases between the two germline ends. The CDR3 is 11 residues long. Per germline, CDR1 KGHDR and CDR2 SFDVKD. DNA for the CDR3: TGTGCCACCAGTGATTCGAACGAGCAGTACTTC. It yields the protein CATSDSNEQYF.

This clonotype occurred a few times. The rearrangement links TRBV5-1 to TRBJ2-3, with D maybe TRBD1 (5 bases). This CDR3 spans 15 amino acids. Trimming removed 0 bases from V and 4 bases from J, with 12 bases in between. Germline V CDR1 and CDR2: SGHRS, YFSETQ. CDR3 amino acids: CASSLAAGWSDTQYF. The CDR3 nucleotides are TGCGCCAGCAGCTTGGCGGCAGGGTGGTCAGATACGCAGTATTTT.

This clonotype was counted between two and nine times. This sequence joins TRBV5-1 and TRBJ1-1; D remains ambiguous. V gave up 7 bases and J gave up 8 bases, with 21 bases separating them. CDR1 and CDR2 (germline): SGHRS, YFSETQ. The CDR3 spans 14 residues. The CDR3 sequence: CASHKDPTPKEAFF. For the CDR3, the DNA is TGCGCCAGCCATAAGGACCCGACCCCCAAAGAAGCTTTCTTT.

The V gene is TRBV7-8, the J gene TRBJ2-2; 7 positions agree with TRBD2. There are 15 residues in the CDR3. V shed 8 bases and J 0 bases; nucleotides not matched to a gene: 6. The germline gives CDR1 SGHVS, CDR2 FQNEAQ. The CDR3 region is CASRMAGANTGELFF. DNA of the CDR3: TGTGCCAGCCGAATGGCGGGGGCGAACACCGGGGAGCTGTTTTTT.

V gene TRBV18 combines with J gene TRBJ1-1; D uncertain. Per the germline V gene, CDR1 is KGHSH and CDR2 is LQKENI. The CDR3 has 12 residues. V lost 5 bases, J lost 2 bases, and 6 bases lay in between. The CDR3: CASSDRNTEAFF. CDR3 DNA sequence: TGTGCCAGCTCAGACCGAAACACTGAAGCTTTCTTT. Based on the CDR3 plus reference TRBV18 and TRBJ1-1, the full variable domain is NAGVMQNPRHLVRRRGQEARLRCSPMKGHSHVYWYRQLPEEGLKFMVYLQKENIIDESGMPKERFSAEFPKEGPSILRIQQVVRGDSAAYFCASSDRNTEAFFGQGTRLTVV.

The table lists this clonotype with a few counts. V usage is TRBV19 and J usage is TRBJ1-2, with D tentatively TRBD1 (6 bases). Germline V gives CDR1 LNHDA, CDR2 SQIVND (reference sequence). The V and J ends lost 6 bases and 4 bases respectively, with 18 bases between them. The CDR3 covers 15 residues. DNA for the CDR3: TGTGCCAGTAGACCAGAAGGGGGATTGGGCTATGGCTACACCTTC. This codes for CASRPEGGLGYGYTF.

This clonotype came up many times. The rearrangement joins TRBV5-1 to TRBJ2-2; 8 bases agree with TRBD1. CDR1 is SGHRS and CDR2 is YFSETQ in the germline V gene. The CDR3 runs 16 residues. V gave up 2 bases and J gave up 0 bases; unmatched junction bases: 3. The CDR3 sequence is CASSLLDRANTGELFF. CDR3 bases: TGCGCCAGCAGCTTATTGGACAGGGCGAACACCGGGGAGCTGTTTTTT.

This clonotype was counted only a few times. The V call is TRBV7-9, the J call TRBJ2-7; 7 positions match TRBD1. There are 14 residues in the CDR3. Germline assignment: CDR1 SEHNR and CDR2 FQNEAQ (reference sequence). V trimming: 3 bases; J trimming: 4 bases; junction bases outside the gene matches: 6. CDR3 protein: CASSLDTGQYEQYF. CDR3 in DNA: TGTGCCAGCAGCTTGGACACGGGACAGTACGAGCAGTACTTC.

This clonotype was counted at least ten times. The chain links TRBV6-6 to TRBJ1-2; 8 bases match TRBD1. The CDR3 runs to 17 residues. The trim removed 2 bases at V and 2 bases at J, leaving 10 bases unmatched. The germline gives CDR1 MNHNY, CDR2 SVGAGI (reference sequence). The CDR3: CASSYARTGPMNYGYTF. CDR3 coding DNA: TGTGCCAGCAGTTACGCAAGGACAGGGCCCATGAACTATGGCTACACCTTC.

This clonotype has at least ten counts. The J gene is TRBJ2-7, the V gene TRBV7-2; D gene uncertain. The CDR3 runs to 15 residues. V lost 1 base and J 0 bases, leaving 10 bases between the germline ends. The V gene's germline CDR1 is SGHTA and CDR2 FQGNSA. The CDR3 loop reads CASSLGPGSSYEQYF. The CDR3 nucleotides are TGTGCCAGCAGCTTAGGGCCAGGAAGCTCCTACGAGCAGTACTTC.

This chain uses TRBV4-3 with TRBJ2-1, with D possibly TRBD2 on 5 matching bases. With 3 bases removed from V and 0 bases from J, the gap between germline ends came to 12 bases. CDR1 LGHNA and CDR2 YSLEER come from the germline V gene. The length of the CDR3 is 16 residues. Written as DNA, the CDR3 is TGCGCCAGCAGCCAGATAAGCGGTTCCTCCTACAATGAGCAGTTCTTC. This encodes CASSQISGSSYNEQFF.

The rearrangement joins TRBV29-1 to TRBJ1-4; 8 bases fit TRBD1. The CDR3 length is 13 residues. The J segment lost 7 bases and the V segment lost 5 bases, leaving 6 bases of the junction unmatched. CDR1 and CDR2 from the germline V gene are SQVTM and ANQGSEA. CDR3 coding DNA: TGCAGCGTTAACGACAGGGGTAGTGAAAAACTGTTTTTT. Protein sequence: CSVNDRGSEKLFF.

By frequency in the sample, this clonotype is medium-sized. This rearrangement joins TRBV25-1 to TRBJ1-6; no reliable D call. This CDR3 region has 13 residues. Germline V CDR1 and CDR2: MGHDK, SYGVNS. V lost 7 bases and J lost 5, with 9 bases in between. The chain's CDR3 is CASNVLDNSPLHF. The CDR3 DNA is TGTGCCAGCAACGTACTTGATAATTCACCCCTCCACTTT.

Ten or more counts support this clonotype. The chain uses TRBV10-1 and TRBJ2-2, with D possibly matching TRBD2 (7 bases). Trimming removed 2 bases from V and 6 bases from J, with 13 bases in between. Germline V gives CDR1 WNHNN, CDR2 SYGVQD (reference sequence). This CDR3 is built from 15 residues. The CDR3 spells CASSEGGGRPGELFF. CDR3 DNA sequence: TGCGCCAGCAGTGAGGGGGGGGGGCGGCCCGGGGAGCTGTTTTTT.

In this sample, this clonotype turned up many times. The chain recombines TRBV13 with TRBJ2-2; 8 nucleotides match TRBD2. The CDR3 covers 15 residues. Germline trimming cut 5 bases from V and 6 bases from J; bases unmatched to any gene: 8. The germline CDR1 and CDR2 sequences are PRHDT and FYEKMQ (reference sequence). The CDR3 DNA follows: TGTGCCAGCAGCGGTGGGACTAGTCGGGCCGGGGAGCTGTTTTTT. Its translation: CASSGGTSRAGELFF.

This chain joins TRBV5-1 and TRBJ1-1; 7 bases align to TRBD1. From germline, CDR1 is SGHRS and CDR2 YFSETQ. There are 14 residues in the CDR3. The V gene end was trimmed by 5 bases and the J gene end by 1 base; junction bases not matched to a gene: 5. The DNA for the CDR3 is TGCGCCAGCAGTACCCAGGGGGGGAACACTGAAGCTTTCTTT. This gives the protein CASSTQGGNTEAFF.

This clonotype has a count of ten or more. The V and J genes are TRBV7-9 and TRBJ2-2; tentatively, D is TRBD1 (6 bases). The CDR3 has 17 amino acids. V lost 5 bases to trimming and J lost 5 bases, with 21 bases between them. Germline V CDR1 and CDR2: SEHNR, FQNEAQ (reference sequence). The CDR3 sequence: CASSAPARQEPTGELFF. The CDR3, as DNA: TGTGCCAGCAGCGCCCCCGCCCGACAGGAACCGACCGGGGAGCTGTTTTTT.

Comments on this clonotype: The junction and the germline gene differ at one end; a read error may be behind it. The chain has TRBV6-2 or TRBV6-3 and TRBJ2-5; D may be TRBD1 or TRBD2 (5 bases each). The CDR3 sequence is 17 residues long. CDR1 and CDR2 from the germline V gene are MNHEY and SVGEGT. CDR3 region: CAGSYVGTTVEQETQYF. In DNA, the CDR3 is TGTGCCGGCAGTTACGTGGGGACGACAGTAGAACAAGAGACCCAGTACTTC.

The genes are TRBV7-3 and TRBJ2-2, with no clear D. Trimming shortened V by 2 bases and J by 0 bases, and 7 bases separated the two germline ends. The CDR3 has 15 amino acids. Germline CDR1 SGHTA, CDR2 FQGTGA. CDR3 protein: CASSLEATNTGELFF. For the CDR3, the DNA is TGTGCCAGCAGCTTAGAGGCGACGAACACCGGGGAGCTGTTTTTT. Looking up the rest from reference TRBV7-3 and TRBJ2-2 gives the full variable domain: GAGVSQTPSNKVTEKGKYVELRCDPISGHTALYWYRQSLGQGPEFLIYFQGTGAADDSGLPNDRFFAVRPEGSVSTLKIQRTERGDSAVYLCASSLEATNTGELFFGEGSRLTVL.